The clone carrying this T cell receptor beta chain has ten or more counts. Antigen specificity is unknown. This sample is drawn from a study of early T cells in non-severe SARS-CoV-2 infection. TCRdb analysed the 5' RACE reads with MiXCR anew, one entry per CDR3 protein. The table has approximately 50,000 distinct CDR3 sequences, roughly 8% seen once. Study-wide results and caveats: The matching step, a VDJdb search, favored anti-spike CD8 responses and missed private and CD4 specificities.

Germline V gives CDR1 MNHEY, CDR2 SMNVEV (reference sequence). The CDR3 spans 15 residues. With V trimmed by 3 bases and J by 6 bases, 5 bases remained unmatched. This TCR was sampled from an adult who was a healthcare worker with PCR-confirmed SARS-CoV-2 infection or an uninfected control (not recorded which). The sample consisted of whole blood. The rearrangement joins TRBV27 to TRBJ2-1, with 10 bases identical to TRBD2. The CDR3 bases are TGTGCCAGCAGTTTGAGGAGCGGGAGGGCCAATGAGCAGTTCTTC. This sequence encodes CASSLRSGRANEQFF.